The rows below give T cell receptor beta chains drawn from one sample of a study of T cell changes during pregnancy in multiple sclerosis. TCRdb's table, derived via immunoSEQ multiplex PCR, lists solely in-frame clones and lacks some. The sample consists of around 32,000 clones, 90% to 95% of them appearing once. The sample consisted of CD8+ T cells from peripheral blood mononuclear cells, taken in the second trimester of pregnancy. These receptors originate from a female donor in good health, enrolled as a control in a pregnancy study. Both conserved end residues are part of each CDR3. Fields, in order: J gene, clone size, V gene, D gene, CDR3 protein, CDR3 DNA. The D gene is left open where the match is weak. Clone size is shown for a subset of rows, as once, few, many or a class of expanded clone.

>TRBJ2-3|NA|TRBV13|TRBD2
CASSDGLAGWLDTQYF
TGTGCCAGCAGCGATGGACTAGCGGGGTGGTTAGATACGCAGTATTTT
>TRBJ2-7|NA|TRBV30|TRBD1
CAWSATGIGEQYF
TGTGCCTGGAGTGCGACAGGGATAGGCGAGCAGTACTTC
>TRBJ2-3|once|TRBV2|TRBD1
CASSGKGAATDTQYF
TGTGCCAGCAGTGGAAAGGGGGCCGCCACAGATACGCAGTATTTT
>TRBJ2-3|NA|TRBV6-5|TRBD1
CASRTGQGEPHTQYF
TGTGCCAGCAGAACGGGACAGGGGGAACCACATACGCAGTATTTT
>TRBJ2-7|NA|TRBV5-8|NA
CASSLPGSTLQEQYF
TGTGCCAGCAGCTTGCCCGGGTCTACCCTTCAGGAGCAGTACTTC
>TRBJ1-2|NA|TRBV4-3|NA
CASSQNPPQYYGYTF
TGCGCCAGCAGCCAAAACCCCCCACAATACTATGGCTACACCTTC
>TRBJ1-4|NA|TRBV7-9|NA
CASRQATSTDNEKLFF
TGTGCCAGCAGGCAGGCGACAAGCACAGATAATGAAAAACTGTTTTTT
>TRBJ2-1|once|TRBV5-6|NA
CASSPSGRVDEQFF
TGTGCCAGCAGCCCGTCCGGCAGGGTGGATGAGCAGTTCTTC
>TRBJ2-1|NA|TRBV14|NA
CASSRLVDTYNEQFF
TGTGCCAGCAGCCGTCTAGTGGACACCTACAATGAGCAGTTCTTC
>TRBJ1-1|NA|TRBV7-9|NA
CASSSSVSRDTEAFF
TGTGCCAGCAGCTCTTCTGTCTCCAGGGACACTGAAGCTTTCTTT
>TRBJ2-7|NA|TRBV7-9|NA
CASSGSPPASKGYEQYF
TGTGCCAGCAGCGGGAGCCCACCGGCTAGCAAAGGCTACGAGCAGTACTTC
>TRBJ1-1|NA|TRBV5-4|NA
CASSESTEAFF
TGTGCCAGCAGCGAGAGCACTGAAGCTTTCTTT
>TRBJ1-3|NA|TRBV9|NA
CASSDGGGNTIYF
TGTGCCAGCAGCGACGGCGGCGGAAACACCATATATTTT
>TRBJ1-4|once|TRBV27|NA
CASSPGGGHEKLFF
TGTGCCAGCAGTCCCGGGGGGGGTCATGAAAAACTGTTTTTT
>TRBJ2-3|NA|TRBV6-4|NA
CASYSAGIFSTDTQYF
TGTGCCAGTTATTCGGCCGGGATCTTCAGCACAGATACGCAGTATTTT
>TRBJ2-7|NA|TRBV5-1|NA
CASSTAILGYEQYF
TGCGCCAGCAGCACGGCCATCCTAGGCTACGAGCAGTACTTC
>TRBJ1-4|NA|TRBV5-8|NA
CASSLHYRATNEKLFF
TGTGCCAGCAGCCTCCATTACAGGGCAACTAATGAAAAACTGTTTTTT
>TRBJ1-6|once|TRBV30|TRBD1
CAWSGQGSNSPLHF
TGTGCCTGGAGTGGACAGGGATCGAATTCACCCCTCCACTTT
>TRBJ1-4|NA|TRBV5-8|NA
CASSFVPEGKLFF
TGTGCCAGCAGCTTCGTCCCGGAGGGAAAACTGTTTTTT
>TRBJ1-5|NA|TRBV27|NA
CASSPPGGKPQHF
TGTGCCAGCAGTCCCCCGGGGGGGAAGCCCCAGCATTTT
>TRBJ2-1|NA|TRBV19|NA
CASSIDLESQAYNEQFF
TGTGCCAGTAGTATAGATCTCGAGTCACAGGCGTACAATGAGCAGTTCTTC
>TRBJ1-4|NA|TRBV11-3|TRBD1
CASSPDRDNEKLFF
TGTGCCAGCAGCCCGGACAGGGATAATGAAAAACTGTTTTTT
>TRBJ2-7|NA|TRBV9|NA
CASSVGSGSRGEQYF
TGTGCCAGCAGCGTAGGGTCAGGTTCTCGTGGGGAGCAGTACTTC
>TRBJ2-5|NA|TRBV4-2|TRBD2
CASSQDMPSGGQETQYF
TGTGCCAGCAGCCAAGATATGCCTAGCGGGGGCCAAGAGACCCAGTACTTC
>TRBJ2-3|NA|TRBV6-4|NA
CASSDSSSGADTQYF
TGTGCCAGCAGTGACTCGAGTTCAGGGGCAGATACGCAGTATTTT
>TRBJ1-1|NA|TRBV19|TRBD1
CASYGRDRVGFTEAFF
TGTGCCAGTTACGGGAGGGACAGGGTGGGGTTCACTGAAGCTTTCTTT
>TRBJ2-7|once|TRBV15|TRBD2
CATTRGSGGETYEQYF
TGTGCCACCACCAGGGGTAGCGGGGGGGAGACCTACGAGCAGTACTTC
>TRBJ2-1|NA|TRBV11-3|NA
CASSFGRSSYNEQFF
TGTGCCAGCAGCTTCGGTAGGAGCTCCTACAATGAGCAGTTCTTC
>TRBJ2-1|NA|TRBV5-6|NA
CASSLASSSYNEQFF
TGTGCCAGCAGCTTAGCGTCAAGCTCCTACAATGAGCAGTTCTTC
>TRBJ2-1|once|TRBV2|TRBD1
CASREGAPEQFF
TGTGCCAGCAGAGAGGGGGCCCCCGAGCAGTTCTTC
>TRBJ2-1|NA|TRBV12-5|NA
CASGLVPWEEQFF
TGTGCTAGTGGTTTGGTACCGTGGGAGGAGCAGTTCTTC
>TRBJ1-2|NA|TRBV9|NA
CASSTRGDGYTF
TGTGCCAGCAGCACCCGAGGAGATGGCTACACCTTC
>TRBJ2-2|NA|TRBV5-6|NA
CASRPGTRVGGELFF
TGTGCCAGCAGACCGGGAACCCGGGTGGGCGGGGAGCTGTTTTTT
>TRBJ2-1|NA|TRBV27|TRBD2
CASSQTSGPSYNEQFF
TGTGCCAGCAGCCAAACTAGCGGACCCTCCTACAATGAGCAGTTCTTC
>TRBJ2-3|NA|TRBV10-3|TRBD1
CAISEAAGGSTDTQYF
TGTGCCATCAGTGAGGCGGCAGGGGGTAGCACAGATACGCAGTATTTT
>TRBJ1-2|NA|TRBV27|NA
CASSSGDYGYTF
TGTGCCAGCAGCTCGGGGGACTATGGCTACACCTTC
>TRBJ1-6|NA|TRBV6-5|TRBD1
CASSPLGGGNSPLHF
TGTGCCAGCAGTCCACTAGGAGGGGGCAATTCACCCCTCCACTTT
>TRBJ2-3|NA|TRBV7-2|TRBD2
CASSLGRGGRDTQYF
TGTGCCAGCAGCTTAGGTCGGGGGGGCCGTGATACGCAGTATTTT
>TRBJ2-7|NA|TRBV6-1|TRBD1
CASSEDVDRGNSYEQYF
TGTGCCAGCAGTGAAGATGTCGACAGGGGAAACTCCTACGAGCAGTACTTC
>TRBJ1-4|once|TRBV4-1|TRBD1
CASSQDRVYEKLFF
TGCGCCAGCAGCCAGGACAGGGTATATGAAAAACTGTTTTTT
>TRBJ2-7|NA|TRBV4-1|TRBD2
CASSQDAGGPYEQYF
TGCGCCAGCAGCCAGGATGCGGGGGGGCCCTACGAGCAGTACTTC
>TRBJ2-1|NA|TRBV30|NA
CAWRVLQNEQFF
TGTGCCTGGAGGGTACTTCAAAATGAGCAGTTCTTC